Listed below are T cell receptor beta chains from one sample, sequenced in a study of T cell responses to AZD1222 COVID-19 vaccine. Sequenced by immunoSEQ multiplex PCR; TCRdb stores in-frame clones only, minus some. Of some 150,000 clones in the sample, more than 80% were seen once. Sequenced here: peripheral blood, sampled 28 days after the second AZD1222 dose. These receptors originate from an adult who received the AZD1222 COVID-19 vaccine. CDR3s include the opening cysteine and the closing phenylalanine or tryptophan. The D gene is left open where the match is weak. Size is stated for part of the rows, as once, few or many counts, or as a class when the clone is expanded.

>NA|15|TRBJ2-1|NA|TRBV5-1
CASSLVGAHPNEQFF
TGCGCCAGCAGCTTGGTAGGGGCCCATCCCAATGAGCAGTTCTTC
>NA|15|TRBJ2-2|TRBD1|TRBV10-2
CASSRTGEYTGELFF
TGCGCCAGCAGCCGGACAGGGGAGTACACCGGGGAGCTGTTTTTT
>NA|12|TRBJ1-6|NA|TRBV11-1
CASGVYNSPLHF
TGTGCCAGCGGGGTCTATAATTCACCCCTCCACTTT
>NA|10|TRBJ1-2|NA|TRBV25-1
CASSGYGYTF
TGTGCCAGCAGTGGATATGGCTACACCTTC
>NA|15|TRBJ2-5|NA|TRBV5-4
CASSPSGWEEETQYF
TGTGCCAGCAGCCCGTCCGGGTGGGAAGAAGAGACCCAGTACTTC
>NA|15|TRBJ1-2|NA|TRBV27
CASSPRGELYYGYTF
TGTGCCAGCAGTCCCCGGGGGGAGCTTTACTATGGCTACACCTTC
>NA|13|TRBJ2-1|NA|TRBV24-1
CATDAGYDNEQFF
TGTGCCACCGATGCGGGATACGACAATGAGCAGTTCTTC
>NA|16|TRBJ2-1|NA|TRBV11-2
CASSLGPRPGEHEQFF
TGTGCCAGCAGCTTAGGACCCAGACCCGGGGAACATGAGCAGTTCTTC
>NA|13|TRBJ2-7|NA|TRBV5-6
CASSLDTYYEQYF
TGTGCCAGCAGCTTGGACACCTACTACGAGCAGTACTTC
>NA|13|TRBJ1-2|NA|TRBV12-3/TRBV12-4
CASSLVWGYGYTF
TGTGCCAGCAGTTTAGTGTGGGGCTATGGCTACACCTTC
>NA|15|TRBJ2-1|NA|TRBV6-5
CASNLQGGPYNEQFF
TGTGCCAGCAATCTCCAGGGGGGCCCCTACAATGAGCAGTTCTTC
>NA|17|TRBJ1-1|NA|TRBV10-3
CAISEAVGAVGAPEAFF
TGTGCCATCAGTGAAGCGGTCGGGGCAGTCGGTGCGCCTGAAGCTTTCTTT
>NA|13|TRBJ1-1|NA|TRBV19
CASSTLTLTEAFF
TGTGCCAGTAGTACCCTCACATTGACTGAAGCTTTCTTT
>few|14|TRBJ1-5|NA|TRBV6-5
CASRSSHPGQPQHF
TGTGCCAGCAGATCATCTCACCCTGGTCAGCCCCAGCATTTT
>NA|20|TRBJ1-4|NA|TRBV21-1
CASSKPRPPRLGQGAEKLFF
TGTGCCAGCAGCAAACCAAGACCCCCTAGGTTGGGACAGGGGGCTGAAAAACTGTTTTTT
>NA|13|TRBJ1-2|NA|TRBV19
CASSIRDNYGYTF
TGTGCCAGTAGTATCCGGGATAACTATGGCTACACCTTC
>once|14|TRBJ1-2|TRBD1|TRBV19
CASSSDRGPYGYTF
TGTGCCAGTAGTAGTGACAGGGGACCTTATGGCTACACCTTC
>NA|16|TRBJ2-5|TRBD2|TRBV13
CASSLAGSGGEETQYF
TGTGCCAGCAGCTTAGCTGGTAGCGGGGGAGAGGAGACCCAGTACTTC
>NA|14|TRBJ2-3|TRBD1|TRBV3-1/TRBV3-2
CASSQDRTGYTQYF
TGTGCCAGCAGCCAAGATCGGACAGGGTATACGCAGTATTTT
>once|15|TRBJ1-2|TRBD1|TRBV6-5
CASSYSGQGDYGYTF
TGTGCCAGCAGTTACTCGGGACAGGGGGACTATGGCTACACCTTC
>NA|13|TRBJ1-1|NA|TRBV7-9
CASSLTGGPEAFF
TGTGCCAGCAGCTTGACAGGAGGCCCTGAAGCTTTCTTT
>NA|16|TRBJ2-2|TRBD2|TRBV5-4
CASSLGLAGGGGELFF
TGTGCCAGCAGCTTGGGACTAGCGGGAGGAGGCGGGGAGCTGTTTTTT
>NA|14|TRBJ2-5|TRBD2|TRBV15
CATSSRGGQETQYF
TGTGCCACCAGCAGCCGGGGGGGCCAAGAGACCCAGTACTTC
>NA|17|TRBJ2-1|TRBD2|TRBV29-1
CSVAGTSGRAGYNEQFF
TGCAGCGTGGCCGGGACTAGCGGGAGGGCCGGCTACAATGAGCAGTTCTTC
>NA|15|TRBJ2-7|TRBD2|TRBV6-1
CASTPGTSVSYEQYF
TGTGCCAGCACGCCCGGGACTAGCGTTTCCTACGAGCAGTACTTC
>once|15|TRBJ2-5|NA|TRBV6-1
CASSEELQGGGAQYF
TGTGCCAGCAGTGAAGAGTTACAGGGAGGAGGGGCCCAGTACTTC
>NA|11|TRBJ2-1|NA|TRBV12-3/TRBV12-4
CASRGTTTAFF
TGTGCCAGCAGGGGTACTACCACGGCGTTCTTC
>NA|18|TRBJ1-4|NA|TRBV20-1
CSASILSPGTDSGEKLFF
TGCAGTGCTAGTATTCTCAGTCCCGGGACGGATTCGGGCGAAAAACTGTTTTTT
>NA|14|TRBJ2-7|TRBD1|TRBV3-1/TRBV3-2
CASSQAYQGVEQYF
TGTGCCAGCAGCCAAGCCTATCAGGGGGTCGAGCAGTACTTC
>NA|13|TRBJ1-1|NA|TRBV10-3
CAITNSVNTEAFF
TGTGCCATCACTAATTCGGTGAACACTGAAGCTTTCTTT
>once|13|TRBJ2-7|NA|TRBV14
CASSLPGTYEQYF
TGTGCCAGCAGCCTCCCAGGAACCTACGAGCAGTACTTC
>NA|15|TRBJ2-5|NA|TRBV5-3
CARSLAQRGGETQYF
TGTGCCAGAAGCTTGGCCCAAAGGGGTGGAGAGACCCAGTACTTC
>NA|15|TRBJ2-5|TRBD2|TRBV5-1
CASSLDGTTGETQYF
TGCGCCAGCAGCTTGGACGGGACTACAGGAGAGACCCAGTACTTC
>NA|12|TRBJ2-5|NA|TRBV29-1
CSVEGQQETQYF
TGCAGCGTTGAAGGTCAGCAAGAGACCCAGTACTTC
>NA|16|TRBJ1-1|NA|TRBV7-9
CASSFRPEGGSTEAFF
TGTGCCAGCAGCTTCCGCCCTGAGGGGGGGAGCACTGAAGCTTTCTTT
>once|15|TRBJ2-3|TRBD2|TRBV3-1/TRBV3-2
CASSQSGRVVDTQYF
TGTGCCAGCAGCCAAAGCGGGAGAGTCGTAGATACGCAGTATTTT
>NA|14|TRBJ1-5|NA|TRBV27
CASSLGRRDQPQHF
TGTGCCAGCAGTTTAGGCAGAAGAGATCAGCCCCAGCATTTT
>NA|14|TRBJ1-2|NA|TRBV6-5
CASSYKTQHYGYTF
TGTGCCAGCAGTTACAAAACTCAGCACTATGGCTACACCTTC
>NA|15|TRBJ1-1|NA|TRBV7-9
CASSPGWGPNTEAFF
TGTGCCAGCAGCCCGGGTTGGGGGCCGAACACTGAAGCTTTCTTT
>NA|14|TRBJ1-2|TRBD1|TRBV15
CATSRTDRAEGYTF
TGTGCCACCAGCAGAACTGACAGGGCTGAAGGCTACACCTTC
>NA|14|TRBJ2-3|NA|TRBV7-2
CASSFTTYTDTQYF
TGTGCCAGCAGCTTTACCACTTACACAGATACGCAGTATTTT
>NA|15|TRBJ2-5|TRBD2|TRBV10-3
CAISPGSGGRETQYF
TGTGCCATCAGTCCGGGGTCGGGGGGAAGGGAGACCCAGTACTTC
>NA|13|TRBJ1-2|NA|TRBV27
CASSFPGSYGYTF
TGTGCCAGCAGTTTTCCAGGAAGCTATGGCTACACCTTC
>NA|14|TRBJ1-5|NA|TRBV18
CASSPTGNNQPQHF
TGTGCCAGCTCCCCCACCGGCAACAATCAGCCCCAGCATTTT
>few|15|TRBJ2-1|TRBD2|TRBV9
CASSAKGLAGNEQFF
TGTGCCAGCAGCGCAAAGGGACTAGCGGGCAATGAGCAGTTCTTC
>NA|14|TRBJ2-1|NA|TRBV7-2
CASSPTRDYNEQFF
TGTGCCAGCAGCCCGACAAGGGACTACAATGAGCAGTTCTTC
>NA|16|TRBJ2-1|NA|TRBV4-2
CASSQEGGLSYNEQFF
TGTGCCAGCAGCCAAGAGGGCGGGTTGTCCTACAATGAGCAGTTCTTC
>NA|14|TRBJ2-7|NA|TRBV7-2
CASSHRHGTYEQYF
TGTGCCAGCAGCCACCGACACGGAACCTACGAGCAGTACTTC
>NA|16|TRBJ1-5|NA|TRBV10-2
CASSELFSATGQPQHF
TGCGCCAGCAGTGAGTTATTTTCGGCTACCGGGCAGCCCCAGCATTTT